This is a list of T cell receptor beta chains from one sample in a study of T cell changes during pregnancy in multiple sclerosis. Assay: immunoSEQ multiplex PCR; the TCRdb copy retains only in-frame clones and omits some. The repertoire consists of 93,000 or so clones, with roughly nine tenths occurring once and the leading ten covering roughly 0.88%. This sample comprised peripheral blood, obtained after pregnancy. These TCRs come from a female donor with multiple sclerosis, enrolled in a pregnancy study. Each CDR3 is given with its conserved first and last residue. D genes are given only for firm matches. Clone size is not always given. Where it is, it says once, few, many or a class for expanded clones.

>-|-|TRBV5-5|TRBJ2-3
TGTGCCAGCTGCGACGGGGGTTCTCCGAGCACAGATACGCAGTATTTT
CASCDGGSPSTDTQYF
>-|-|TRBV7-9|TRBJ2-5
TGTGCCAGCAGCTTGAGAGCGAATTTACAAGAGACCCAGTACTTC
CASSLRANLQETQYF
>TRBD1|-|TRBV2|TRBJ2-2
TGTGCCGACCGACAGGGGGTAGGCACCGGGGAGCTGTTTTTT
CADRQGVGTGELFF
>-|-|TRBV27|TRBJ2-1
TGTGCCAGCAGCTCCCGAGGGGCGGGGGAGCAGTTCTTC
CASSSRGAGEQFF
>TRBD2|once|TRBV7-9|TRBJ2-7
TGTGCCAGCAGCTTTGGGACTAGCGGGAGCTCCTACGAGCAGTACTTC
CASSFGTSGSSYEQYF
>TRBD1|-|TRBV27|TRBJ1-6
TGTGCCAGCAGTGGACCCGGGACAGGGACTAATTCACCCCTCCACTTT
CASSGPGTGTNSPLHF
>-|-|TRBV19|TRBJ1-2
TGTGCCAGTATAGGCAGGGGTCACACCTTC
CASIGRGHTF
>-|-|TRBV7-9|TRBJ2-2
TGTGCCAGCAGCCCGGGGGGGGAGCTGTTTTTT
CASSPGGELFF
>TRBD1|-|TRBV19|TRBJ1-2
TGTGCCAGTAGTACTCCGGGACAGTTCTATGGCTACACCTTC
CASSTPGQFYGYTF
>TRBD1|-|TRBV5-5|TRBJ2-3
TGTGCCAGCAGCTTGCATAGGACAGGGGCAGATACGCAGTATTTT
CASSLHRTGADTQYF
>TRBD1|few|TRBV5-4|TRBJ2-5
TGTGCCAGCAGCCCGACAGGGGGCGCTGGTCAAGAGACCCAGTACTTC
CASSPTGGAGQETQYF
>-|-|TRBV7-2|TRBJ2-3
TGTGCCAGCAGTGCTGGGAGCCCGAAAGGAACAGATACGCAGTATTTT
CASSAGSPKGTDTQYF
>-|-|TRBV2|TRBJ2-1
TGTGCCAGCAGCGGGGACAAGGTGATGGGTGAGCAGTTCTTC
CASSGDKVMGEQFF
>TRBD2|once|TRBV28|TRBJ2-1
TGTGCCAGCAGTTTAGCGGGAGCACCCGATGAGCAGTTCTTC
CASSLAGAPDEQFF
>-|-|TRBV5-5|TRBJ2-5
TGTGCCAGCAGCTTTAGTGAGACCCAGTACTTC
CASSFSETQYF
>TRBD2|once|TRBV30|TRBJ2-7
TGTGCCTGGACCACTACTGGGACTAGCGGGAGTAGGAGGTACTTC
CAWTTTGTSGSRRYF
>TRBD1|-|TRBV6-6|TRBJ1-2
TGTGCCAGCAGTTACAGAGGACAGGGAAGGGCTTATGGCTACACCTTC
CASSYRGQGRAYGYTF
>TRBD2|-|TRBV6-5|TRBJ2-1
TGTGCCAGCAGTATAGCGGGGGCCAATGAGCAGTTCTTC
CASSIAGANEQFF
>-|-|TRBV7-2|TRBJ2-5
TGTGCCAGCAGCTCGTCAGGGCAGGGGTACTTC
CASSSSGQGYF
>-|-|TRBV6-6|TRBJ2-5
TGTGCCAGCAGTTTGACAAGGCTTGAGACCCAGTACTTC
CASSLTRLETQYF
>-|-|TRBV5-4|TRBJ2-2
TGTGCCAGCAGCCTGGAGCGGGCGAACACCGGGGAGCTGTTTTTT
CASSLERANTGELFF
>TRBD1|-|TRBV6-6|TRBJ2-1
TGTGCCAGCAGTTACTCGGGACAGGGGGGGTACAATGAGCAGTTCTTC
CASSYSGQGGYNEQFF
>TRBD2|-|TRBV6-4|TRBJ2-6
TGTGCCAGCAGTGACGGACTAGCGGGAGTATCCGGGGTCAACGTCCTGACTTTC
CASSDGLAGVSGVNVLTF
>-|-|TRBV10-3|TRBJ1-2
TGTGCCATCAGTGAAACCAGGGATGGGTATGGCTACACCTTC
CAISETRDGYGYTF
>TRBD1|-|TRBV18|TRBJ1-1
TGTGCCAGCTCAGCGACAGGGAAGAACACTGAAGCTTTCTTT
CASSATGKNTEAFF
>-|-|TRBV6-1|TRBJ1-1
TGTGCCAGCAGTGAAGTGTCGTCCCCTCGGGGGGCTTTCTTT
CASSEVSSPRGAFF
>-|once|TRBV18|TRBJ1-1
TGTGCCAGCTCACTTGGAAGGAGCACTGAAGCTTTCTTT
CASSLGRSTEAFF
>TRBD2|once|TRBV15|TRBJ2-1
TGTGCCACCAGCCGGACTAGCCCTAGGGATGAGCAGTTCTTC
CATSRTSPRDEQFF
>-|-|TRBV7-9|TRBJ2-3
TGTGCCAGCAGCTCAGTCGGAGTGCTCCCAGATACGCAGTATTTT
CASSSVGVLPDTQYF
>TRBD1|-|TRBV16|TRBJ2-7
TGTGCCAGCAGCCAATCTGAAGACAGGGGATACGGGGAGCAGTACTTC
CASSQSEDRGYGEQYF
>-|-|TRBV18|TRBJ1-1
TGTGCCAGCTCACCCCCCGGGGGCACTGAAGCTTTCTTT
CASSPPGGTEAFF
>-|-|TRBV28|TRBJ1-3
TGTGCCAGCAGTTTAGGGATAGGGGTGTCGAGCTCTGGAAACACCATATATTTT
CASSLGIGVSSSGNTIYF
>TRBD2|once|TRBV5-1|TRBJ2-1
TGCGCCAGCAGCTTGGTAGCGGGAGGGAACTACAATGAGCAGTTCTTC
CASSLVAGGNYNEQFF
>TRBD1|-|TRBV7-3|TRBJ2-1
TGTGCCAGCAGCCAAATGGGACAGGGGGCACATGAGCAGTTCTTC
CASSQMGQGAHEQFF
>TRBD1|-|TRBV15|TRBJ1-1
TGTGCCACCAGGAACCCGGCGGGACAGGGGCACTATGAAGCTTTCTTT
CATRNPAGQGHYEAFF
>-|once|TRBV18|TRBJ2-7
TGTGCCAGCTCACCACCAGACAGGTCCTACGAGCAGTACTTC
CASSPPDRSYEQYF
>-|-|TRBV5-1|TRBJ1-1
TGCGCCAGCAGCCTACAGGGCGGTGGTACTGAAGCTTTCTTT
CASSLQGGGTEAFF
>TRBD2|-|TRBV5-1|TRBJ2-1
TGCGCCAGCAGCTTGTCCGGGACTAGCGGTTACAATGAGCAGTTCTTC
CASSLSGTSGYNEQFF
>TRBD2|-|TRBV19|TRBJ2-1
TGTGCCAGTAGTATGGGGCCGATTAGCGGGAGCTCCTACAATGAGCAGTTCTTC
CASSMGPISGSSYNEQFF
>TRBD1|-|TRBV2|TRBJ1-1
TGTGCCAGCAGTGAAGTCAACAGGGGGCGCGGGAACACTGAAGCTTTCTTT
CASSEVNRGRGNTEAFF
>-|-|TRBV10-3|TRBJ1-1
TGTGCCATCAGTGTGGGGGGAGTTAACACTGAAGCTTTCTTT
CAISVGGVNTEAFF
>-|-|TRBV13|TRBJ2-7
TGTGCCAGCAGCTTACGGGACTACGAGCAGTACTTC
CASSLRDYEQYF
>TRBD1|-|TRBV27|TRBJ2-6
TGTGCCAGCAGCAAACTCACAGGGGCTGGGGCCAACGTCCTGACTTTC
CASSKLTGAGANVLTF
>TRBD1|once|TRBV5-6|TRBJ1-1
TGTGCCAGCAGTGAGACAGGGCTGACTGAAGCTTTCTTT
CASSETGLTEAFF
>-|-|TRBV29-1|TRBJ2-7
TGCAGCGTTGAAGGAGGGGGACGGACCCCCTACGAGCAGTACTTC
CSVEGGGRTPYEQYF
>-|-|TRBV5-4|TRBJ2-3
TGTGCCAGCAGCTTGGTGAGGCAGTTTAGCACAGATACGCAGTATTTT
CASSLVRQFSTDTQYF
>-|-|TRBV7-9|TRBJ1-5
TGTGCCAGCAGCTCAGGGGTATGGCAAGGCAATCAGCCCCAGCATTTT
CASSSGVWQGNQPQHF
>TRBD1|-|TRBV7-6|TRBJ2-3
TGTGCCAGCAGTTCGACAGGGAGCACAGATACGCAGTATTTT
CASSSTGSTDTQYF
>-|-|TRBV9|TRBJ2-1
TGTGCCAGCAGCGTAGAGGGGACACAGGACAATGAGCAGTTCTTC
CASSVEGTQDNEQFF